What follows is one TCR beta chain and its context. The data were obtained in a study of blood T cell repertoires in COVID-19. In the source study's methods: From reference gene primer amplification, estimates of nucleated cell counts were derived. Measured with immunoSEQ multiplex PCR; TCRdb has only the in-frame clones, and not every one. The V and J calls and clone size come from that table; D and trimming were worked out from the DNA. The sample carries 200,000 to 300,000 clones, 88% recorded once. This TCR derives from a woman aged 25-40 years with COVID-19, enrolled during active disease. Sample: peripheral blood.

The CDR3 region is CASSWDSYTDTQYF. The DNA for the CDR3 is TGTGCCAGCAGCTGGGACTCCTACACAGATACGCAGTATTTT. V gene TRBV7-8 combines with J gene TRBJ2-3, with a weak D call TRBD2 (6 bases). This CDR3 is 14 amino acids long. Germline CDR1 is SGHVS and CDR2 is FQNEAQ. The V end was cut by 4 bases, the J end by 2 bases, with 10 bases between.